The clone carrying this T cell receptor beta chain was detected only a few times. The CDR3 sequence is 16 residues long. After removal of 6 bases from V and 7 bases from J, the junction contained 11 bases not matched to a gene. The entry originates in a study of response to subunit inactivated influenza vaccine. TCRdb re-analysed the RT-PCR reads in MiXCR, keeping a single row per CDR3 protein. The repertoire holds about 540,000 distinct CDR3 sequences, with roughly 23% as singletons. These data are also associated with another study on T cells expressing NK-cell markers. As that study records: It was by 5'RACE template switching with UMIs that TCR beta cDNA was made. In several experiments, sorting was restricted to alpha-beta TCR T cells by an anti-gamma-delta TCR antibody. The dominant NKG2C+ clonotypes represented about 1.0-7.5% of CD8+ T cells in several donors. It remained uncertain whether the expanded NKG2C+ T cell clones were specific for HCMV antigens.

This receptor was identified in a man between 50 and 59 years old who received an inactivated influenza vaccine. The sequenced sample was CD4+ T cells sorted from PBMCs, obtained roughly 13 days after vaccination. The V call is TRBV12-3 or TRBV12-4, the J call TRBJ1-4, with 10 bases identical to TRBD1. As DNA, the CDR3 is TGTGCCAGCAGCGGACAGGGGGTCGGATTTCGTGAAAAACTGTTTTTT. It translates to CASSGQGVGFREKLFF.